This T cell receptor (beta chain) was sequenced for a study of regulatory T cells in long-lasting Graves disease (dated by TCRdb to 2020 to 2022). With regard to the full study: In the newly diagnosed Graves' disease group, patients had been taking antithyroid drugs for less than 3 months. Peripheral blood TCR sequencing and RNA sequencing compared persistent Graves' disease patients with newly diagnosed Graves' disease patients. The study was conducted in China and was registered as a clinical trial. A total of approximately 35 samples were covered by TCR sequencing, comprising approximately 13 persistent and about 20 newly diagnosed Graves' disease patients. Broad study findings and their caveats: Sequencing and analysis were restricted to the TCR beta chain. The authors noted that the small sample size was a limitation that may lower accuracy. The study examined only peripheral blood because the primary lesion, thyroid tissue, could not be accessed. A larger number of public clonotypes was shared among persistent patients (around 3,000) than among newly diagnosed patients (around 890). Persistent Graves' disease patients showed lower TCR Shannon entropy and fewer highly expanded clones than newly diagnosed patients, suggesting clonal expansion.

The sample's time point label, in plain terms: newly diagnosed GD, antithyroid drugs for less than 3 months. For both TCR sequencing and RNA sequencing, RNA was extracted from PBMCs in TRIzol. Graves' disease was diagnosed according to American Thyroid Association guidelines. The patients came from an endocrinology department in Xi'an, China. Each patient gave about 10 milliliters of peripheral blood, collected in an EDTA anticoagulant tube. PBMCs were isolated by Ficoll Paque Plus density gradient separation without further T cell sorting. RNA quality was checked with an Agilent 2100 Bioanalyzer and agarose gel, and concentration with a NanoDrop 2000. Library preparation employed multiplex PCR. The sample was run on an Illumina HiSeq 4000. To build TCR beta libraries, CDR3 regions were amplified by Arm-PCR using iRepertoire HTBI primers. Before sequencing, the PCR products underwent gel purification. The published analysis was carried out like this. Gene usage analysis of CDR3 amino acid clonotypes relied on the roughly 67 TRBV and more than twelve TRBJ segments identified across samples. Filtered high-quality paired reads were merged into contigs using COPE and FqMerger. Contigs were aligned with BLAST to IMGT TRBV, TRBD and TRBJ reference genes, and CDR3 was defined per IMGT. Any clonotype with a frequency above 0.1% was counted as a highly expanded clone. Shannon entropy served as the measure of repertoire diversity, while the Gini coefficient captured V-J evenness. Clonotypes shared by more than one individual were considered public. Using fastp trimming at Q25 and MiXCR clonotype assembly, TCRdb reanalyzed the public sequencing data and kept in-frame beta chains. Merged by CDR3 protein, the rows form single entries marked with the most common genes and DNA. It is TCRdb's table, rather than the study itself, that gives the V and J calls and clone size. The sample table lists approximately 460,000 distinct CDR3 sequences, over 15% of them with a count of one. The ten largest account for about 10% of the sample.

This clonotype appeared many times. No cognate antigen has been identified for it. Per-nucleotide qualities are absent, and no much larger clonotype sits a single base away. The same sample was also studied in work on T cells in Graves' hyperthyroidism and ophthalmopathy. Drawing on the second study: Graves' hyperthyroidism was defined as stable when no progression to ophthalmopathy occurred over 18 months of follow-up. Hyperthyroidism patients were newly diagnosed, had a disease duration of under 2 months, and were aged 18 to 65 years. Any patient with an uncontrolled infection, another autoimmune disease, pregnancy or lactation was excluded. Diagnoses relied on clinical symptoms, serum thyroxine and TRAb, thyroid ultrasound and orbital computed tomography. The first round of RT-PCR for the TCR CDR3 was performed with the HTBI primer set and the Qiagen OneStep RT-PCR kit. Most expanded thyroid clonotypes (frequency above 0.001) were also detected in blood, suggesting blood repertoires may reflect thyroid immune responses. In cross-validation, a model built on a 13 V-J signature told ophthalmopathy apart from stable hyperthyroidism with about 90% sensitivity and about 81% specificity, and in testing the same model reached 80%/75%. In validation, the model predicted progression to ophthalmopathy a median of roughly six months before onset, with about 71% sensitivity and roughly 77% specificity. To identify TCR V-J signatures that set the groups apart, the researchers used a discovery cohort of 100 patients, made up of approximately 43 with Graves' ophthalmopathy and about 59 with stable Graves' hyperthyroidism. An independent validation cohort of under 20 hyperthyroidism patients and some 15 patients who later progressed to ophthalmopathy tested prospective prediction of ophthalmopathy. The approximately 95 discovery patients were divided at random into training and test sets in a 7:3 ratio. Thyroid tissue and blood T-cell repertoires from six or seven Graves' hyperthyroidism patients were also compared in the study. Following sampling, methimazole starting at 30 mg daily was given to hyperthyroidism patients, and high-dose intravenous methylprednisolone was given to ophthalmopathy patients. Libraries were constructed in a second round of multiplex PCR, after which size selection and purification were performed. Sequencing of the libraries was done on an Illumina HiSeq2000 using paired-end 100 bp reads. SOAPnuke was used to process the raw data, removing reads that contained adapters or uncalled bases, had a mean Phred below 15, or lacked an exact match to the constant primer or identifier. COPE v1.2.5 was used to merge the high-quality paired reads, and each unique nucleotide sequence was defined as a clonotype. MiTCR v1.1 was used to align the clonotypes against IMGT TRBV, TRBD and TRBJ reference segments. Analysis was restricted to V-J combinations with a frequency above 0.0001, which covered 99% to 99.2% of repertoires. The TCS score was defined as F50 (clonal expansion) divided by E x V (chaos), with BLOSUM62-based TCRdist calculated between CDR3 peptides within each V-J. Welch's t-statistics and random forest reduced just over 500 V-J features to roughly 13, which were used in a naive Bayes classifier (R e1071). Sample size was not statistically predetermined, and blinding of investigators to group allocation was not performed. TCR Vbeta CDR3 sequencing of some 140 peripheral blood samples (43 ophthalmopathy, 75 to 85 hyperthyroidism and some 17 progressor patients) is reported in the paper.

This material consisted of peripheral blood mononuclear cells (PBMCs), taken at new diagnosis, from a patient treated with antithyroid drugs. The sequence was obtained from a woman in her twenties or thirties with Graves disease. Donor details come from another sample of the same person, matched by shared clones.

The CDR3 here reads CASGRAGVGPDTQYF. The DNA sequence follows: TGTGCCTCCGGGAGGGCAGGGGTGGGTCCAGATACGCAGTATTTT. The chain couples TRBV10-3 to TRBJ2-3; the junction holds 8 bases that match TRBD2. The germline V and J ends show losses of 11 bases and 4 bases respectively, and no gene match explains 14 bases of the junction. The germline V gene yields ENHRY for CDR1 and SYGVKD for CDR2. Including the terminal cysteine and phenylalanine, the CDR3 comprises 15 residues. Kept here is only the CDR3 DNA, which spans 45 bases and is read in frame from base 1.